A selection of T cell receptor beta chains follows, all from one sample in a study of blood T cell repertoires in COVID-19. The data were produced by immunoSEQ multiplex PCR, yet TCRdb's version contains in-frame clones alone and is incomplete. The sample includes a few hundred thousand clones, roughly nine tenths of them seen just once. The sample taken for sequencing was peripheral blood. These receptors were obtained from a man in his late teens or twenties with active or convalescent COVID-19. Each CDR3 is given with its conserved first and last residue. A D gene is named only where the DNA matches it firmly. Not all rows give a size; the values are once, few, many and, for expanded clones, a class.

v_gene,j_gene,d_gene,len,abundance,CDR3nt,CDR3aa
TRBV4-2,TRBJ2-3,TRBD1,17,-,TGTGCCAGCAGCCAAGTGGCAACGGGACAGGGCACAGATACGCAGTATTTT,CASSQVATGQGTDTQYF
TRBV6-5,TRBJ1-2,-,15,-,TGTGCCAGCAGTCCCAGGGTCGACAGTCTGTCTGGCTACACCTTC,CASSPRVDSLSGYTF
TRBV7-3,TRBJ2-1,TRBD1,15,-,TGTGCCAGCAGCTTCGGACAGGGGGCTTACAATGAGCAGTTCTTC,CASSFGQGAYNEQFF
TRBV5-4,TRBJ1-1,-,14,once,TGTGCCAGCAGCGCGGCGTGGGGCGGCCCTGAAGCTTTCTTT,CASSAAWGGPEAFF
TRBV19,TRBJ2-3,-,12,-,TGTGCCAGTCGAGGGGGGGCAGATACGCAGTATTTT,CASRGGADTQYF
TRBV7-9,TRBJ2-7,TRBD1,16,-,TGTGCCAGCAGCTTCGGAAGGGGCAGGGGGCTCGGTGAGCAGTACTTC,CASSFGRGRGLGEQYF
TRBV11-2,TRBJ1-3,-,14,once,TGTGCCAGCAGCTTAGCAGGCTCTGGAAACACCATATATTTT,CASSLAGSGNTIYF
TRBV14,TRBJ1-2,-,16,-,TGTGCCAGCAGCCAAGATAGCGGGGTAGTTTCGCTTGGCTACACCTTC,CASSQDSGVVSLGYTF
TRBV10-3,TRBJ1-2,TRBD1,15,once,TGTGCCATCAGGGACAGGGAGACAGGGAACTATGGCTACACCTTC,CAIRDRETGNYGYTF
TRBV24-1,TRBJ2-1,-,13,once,TGTGCCACCAGTCGCGGGAATATTAATGAGCAGTTCTTC,CATSRGNINEQFF
TRBV5-1,TRBJ2-1,-,14,-,TGCGCCAGCAGCTCGGGAGCTGTTTACAATGAGCAGTTCTTC,CASSSGAVYNEQFF
TRBV15,TRBJ1-5,-,12,-,TGTGCCACCAGCAGAGATCGGCAGCCCCAGCATTTT,CATSRDRQPQHF
TRBV7-2,TRBJ1-1,-,13,-,TGTGCCAGGACCACAGGGAGTTGGACTGAAGCTTTCTTT,CARTTGSWTEAFF
TRBV5-1,TRBJ2-2,-,13,-,TGCGCCAGCAGTCAGCGAGAATACGGGGAGCTGTTTTTT,CASSQREYGELFF
TRBV5-5,TRBJ1-4,-,16,-,TGTGCCAGCAGCTTGGCCTCGTATAGGGGTAATGAAAAACTGTTTTTT,CASSLASYRGNEKLFF
TRBV3-1/TRBV3-2,TRBJ2-3,TRBD1,15,few,TGTGCCAGCAGCCGCCGACAGGGGGTAACAGATACGCAGTATTTT,CASSRRQGVTDTQYF
TRBV2,TRBJ1-4,-,14,-,TGTGCCAGCAGTGTGCAGGGGATGAATGAAAAACTGTTTTTT,CASSVQGMNEKLFF
TRBV7-9,TRBJ2-7,TRBD2,14,-,TGTGCCAGCAGCTCGACTAGCGGGGATTACGAGCAGTACTTC,CASSSTSGDYEQYF
TRBV6-1,TRBJ2-2,-,13,-,TGTGCCAGCAGTGAACAGGGGCACGGGGAGCTGTTTTTT,CASSEQGHGELFF
TRBV5-1,TRBJ2-4,-,13,-,TGCGCCAGCAGCTCGGAGTCCCCAAACATTCAGTACTTC,CASSSESPNIQYF
TRBV15,TRBJ1-1,-,15,-,TGTGCCACCAGCAGAGATAGAGCAATGAACACTGAAGCTTTCTTT,CATSRDRAMNTEAFF
TRBV2,TRBJ2-1,-,13,-,TGTGCCAGCAAACTCTGGCGGGGCAATGAGCAGTTCTTC,CASKLWRGNEQFF
TRBV27,TRBJ2-7,-,13,-,TGTGCCAGCAGGCGGGACAGCCCCTACGAGCAGTACTTC,CASRRDSPYEQYF
TRBV12-3/TRBV12-4,TRBJ1-1,TRBD1,12,-,TGTGCCAGCAGATGGACAGGGATTGAAGCTTTCTTT,CASRWTGIEAFF
TRBV12-5,TRBJ1-2,TRBD1,15,-,TGTGCTAGTGGTTTCGAGGACAGGAGAAACTATGGCTACACCTTC,CASGFEDRRNYGYTF
TRBV7-3,TRBJ2-7,TRBD2,16,-,TGTGCCAGCAGCTTAAAGGAGCCGGGGACTAGCGACGAGCAGTACTTC,CASSLKEPGTSDEQYF
TRBV13,TRBJ2-3,-,19,-,TGTGCCAGCACCCTTACCGGTTATTTCGGAGCGTTCGACACAGATACGCAGTATTTT,CASTLTGYFGAFDTDTQYF
TRBV7-9,TRBJ1-1,-,14,-,TGTGCCAGCAGCTTGGGGAGTCGGTACACTGAAGCTTTCTTT,CASSLGSRYTEAFF
TRBV10-1,TRBJ2-1,-,13,-,TGCGCCAGCAGTGAAGATGTACTGAGCGAGCAGTTCTTC,CASSEDVLSEQFF
TRBV29-1,TRBJ1-2,-,13,-,TGCAGCGTTGCAGGAATAGCTAACTATGGCTACACCTTC,CSVAGIANYGYTF
TRBV12-3/TRBV12-4,TRBJ1-2,-,12,-,TGTGCCAGTTCGGGGGGGGCAGTGGGCTACACCTTC,CASSGGAVGYTF
TRBV2,TRBJ2-4,TRBD1,15,-,TGTGCCAGCAGCGGACAGGGAACCAGAGGGGACATTCAGTACTTC,CASSGQGTRGDIQYF
TRBV7-2,TRBJ2-3,-,17,-,TGTGCCAGCACCCTCTTGGGAGCGGCTCAGCGCACAGATACGCAGTATTTT,CASTLLGAAQRTDTQYF
TRBV4-1,TRBJ2-3,-,16,-,TGCGCCAGCAGCCATAAAGGGGGAGTCGGGACAGATACGCAGTATTTT,CASSHKGGVGTDTQYF
TRBV6-1,TRBJ1-1,-,13,-,TGTGCCAGCAGTGAAACCAGGGAAAATGAAGCTTTCTTT,CASSETRENEAFF
TRBV18,TRBJ2-1,TRBD2,14,-,TGTGCCAGCTCATCGCGGGAGGGCCAAAGTGAGCAGTTCTTC,CASSSREGQSEQFF
TRBV30,TRBJ2-7,-,13,-,TGTGCCTGGAGTGTCTGGCTAGCGAGGGAGCAGTACTTC,CAWSVWLAREQYF
TRBV6-5,TRBJ1-4,-,14,-,TGTGCCAGCAGGGTGACAGGAGGCAATGAAAAACTGTTTTTT,CASRVTGGNEKLFF
TRBV5-1,TRBJ2-4,-,17,-,TGCGCCAGCAGCTTGGCCTCGGGGGGCCCAACCAAAAACATTCAGTACTTC,CASSLASGGPTKNIQYF
TRBV5-1,TRBJ1-3,-,14,-,TGCGCCAGCAGCCTGTCACTCTCTGGAAACACCATATATTTT,CASSLSLSGNTIYF
TRBV28,TRBJ1-1,TRBD1,19,-,TGTGCCAGCAGTCCTTCCCCCCGGACAGGGGGCTGGTATCGGACTGAAGCTTTCTTT,CASSPSPRTGGWYRTEAFF
TRBV18,TRBJ2-5,-,12,few,TGTGCCAGCTCCCCTCAGGGGGAGACCCAGTACTTC,CASSPQGETQYF
TRBV3-1/TRBV3-2,TRBJ2-1,-,12,-,TGTGCCAGCAGCCAAGATCTTAGTGAGCAGTTCTTC,CASSQDLSEQFF
TRBV5-1,TRBJ2-3,TRBD1,14,-,TGCGCCAGCACACCCGGGACAGGGGTCGATACGCAGTATTTT,CASTPGTGVDTQYF
TRBV7-8,TRBJ1-4,TRBD1,14,-,TGTGCCAGCAGCCCTTGGACAGGACATGAAAAACTGTTTTTT,CASSPWTGHEKLFF
TRBV4-1,TRBJ1-4,TRBD1,16,-,TGCGCCAGCAGCCAGAGGCGACAGGGGGCAGGGGAAAAACTGTTTTTT,CASSQRRQGAGEKLFF
TRBV15,TRBJ1-4,TRBD1,15,-,TGTGCCACCAGCAGAGATTTATCAGGGGGCGAAAAACTGTTTTTT,CATSRDLSGGEKLFF
TRBV11-2,TRBJ1-4,-,15,once,TGTGCCAGCAGCTATTACAGTCTCCCAAATGAAAAACTGTTTTTT,CASSYYSLPNEKLFF
TRBV2,TRBJ1-2,-,13,-,TGTGCCAGCGTTGAAACAGGGACGGATGGCTACACCTTC,CASVETGTDGYTF
TRBV20-1,TRBJ1-2,-,10,-,TGCAGTGCCCCCCTTCGGGGCTACACCTTC,CSAPLRGYTF
TRBV4-2,TRBJ1-1,-,15,once,TGTGCCAGCAGCGGAGGAGGCAGAATGAACACTGAAGCTTTCTTT,CASSGGGRMNTEAFF
TRBV30,TRBJ1-2,TRBD1,14,-,TGTGCCTGGAAGATTGGGACAGGGGAATATGGCTACACCTTC,CAWKIGTGEYGYTF
TRBV5-1,TRBJ1-1,-,13,-,TGCGCCAGCAGTGACGAGGGGGACACTGAAGCTTTCTTT,CASSDEGDTEAFF
TRBV15,TRBJ2-7,TRBD2,18,once,TGTGCCACCAGCAATCAAGCCGGACTAGTTGGGAGCTCCTACGAGCAGTACTTC,CATSNQAGLVGSSYEQYF
TRBV6-5,TRBJ1-3,-,15,-,TGTGCCAGCAAACAACAGCTTGTAGCTGGAAACACCATATATTTT,CASKQQLVAGNTIYF